Following are 28 T cell receptor beta chains from one sample sequenced in a study of T cell repertoires in aging, cancer and after chemotherapy. Rearranged V-D-J TRB sequences were amplified with a mixed TRB-A/B primer pool. Using its own MiXCR run on the multiplex PCR reads, TCRdb lists one record per CDR3 protein. This sample has 2,500 or so distinct CDR3 sequences, with about 23% found just once. The template was genomic DNA from peripheral blood, not RNA. Material: blood. These receptors all come from a human donor with a blood cancer.

This clonotype is medium-sized. This chain connects TRBV30 to TRBJ1-1; D remains ambiguous. Germline CDR1 reads GTSNPN; CDR2 reads SVGIG (reference sequence). This CDR3 has 13 amino acids. V shed 0 bases and J shed 4 bases, with 9 bases lying between them. CDR3 bases: TGTGCCTGGAGTGTACCGATAGTCACTGAAGCTTTCTTT. Encoded protein: CAWSVPIVTEAFF. Full variable domain (missing parts from reference TRBV30 and TRBJ1-1): SQTIHQWPATLVQPVGSPLSLECTVEGTSNPNLYWYRQAAGRGLQLLFYSVGIGQISSEVPQNLSASRPQDRQFILSSKKLLLSDSGFYLCAWSVPIVTEAFFGQGTRLTVV.

Worth noting for this clonotype: This may arise from a read error, as a much more abundant clone is one base away. The chain combines TRBV6-1 with TRBJ1-5; D is unresolved. V was cut by 4 bases and J by 5 bases, with 9 bases left in between. The CDR3 covers 13 residues. Germline CDR1 is MNHNS and CDR2 is SASEGT. The CDR3 coding sequence is TGTGCCAGCAGTGCCGTTCGGGATCAGCCCCAGCATTTT. This codes for CASSAVRDQPQHF.

This clonotype turned up a few times. V usage is TRBV6-2 or TRBV6-3 and J usage is TRBJ1-6, with 9 bases identical to TRBD1. The junction had 3 bases not matched to a gene; V was cut back by 8 bases and J by 7 bases. The CDR3 is made up of 13 amino acids. CDR1 MNHEY and CDR2 SVGEGT come from the germline V gene. CDR3 coding DNA: TGTGCCAGCGACGGGACAGGGAATTCACCCCTCCACTTT. It translates to CASDGTGNSPLHF.

This clonotype is deemed medium-sized. CDR3 sequence reads: CATSTGIRNGYTF. CDR3 coding DNA: TGTGCCACCAGCACCGGGATCAGAAATGGCTACACCTTC. The gene calls are TRBV24-1 and TRBJ1-2, with D uncertain. Trimming left V 7 bases short and J 6 bases short, with 14 bases between. The CDR3 runs to 13 residues. Germline CDR1 reads KGHDR; CDR2 reads SFDVKD.

V and J are TRBV7-2 and TRBJ2-5, with D perhaps matching TRBD2 (6 bases). CDR3 size: 17 residues. CDR1 is SGHTA and CDR2 is FQGNSA in the germline V gene. Deletions cut 0 bases from V and 4 bases from J, with 18 bases between. CDR3 protein: CASSLALRGKEGETQYF. The CDR3 DNA is TGTGCCAGCAGCTTAGCGCTTCGCGGGAAGGAGGGAGAGACCCAGTACTTC.

Sample share makes this clonotype medium-sized (0.01 to 0.1%). The CDR3 region is CSARDKTSGSMDEQFF. In DNA form, the CDR3 reads TGCAGTGCTAGAGATAAGACTAGCGGGAGTATGGATGAGCAGTTCTTC. V and J are TRBV20-1 and TRBJ2-1; TRBD2 aligns across 12 bases. The germline gives CDR1 DFQATT, CDR2 SNEGSKA (reference sequence). The trim removed 0 bases at V and 8 bases at J, leaving 8 bases unmatched. This CDR3 is built from 16 residues.

This clonotype qualifies as large (0.1 to 1%). This chain connects TRBV29-1 to TRBJ2-2; maybe TRBD2 (5 bases). This CDR3 contains 13 residues. Germline lookup yields CDR1 SQVTM and CDR2 ANQGSEA. The V end lost 7 bases, the J end lost 2 bases, and 11 bases lay between the germline ends. CDR3 in DNA: TGCAGCGCGGACTGGGGAAACACCGGGGAGCTGTTTTTT. Translating gives CSADWGNTGELFF.

This chain uses TRBV20-1 with TRBJ2-7; maybe TRBD1 (6 bases). CDR3 size: 13 residues. Trimming shortened V by 3 bases and J by 5 bases, and 14 bases separated the two germline ends. Germline V gives CDR1 DFQATT, CDR2 SNEGSKA (reference sequence). CDR3 loop: CSARGTGNDEQYF. The DNA of the CDR3 is TGCAGTGCTAGGGGCACAGGGAACGACGAGCAGTACTTC.

Within the sample, this clonotype is large. The J gene is TRBJ2-5, the V gene TRBV6-6; D is uncertain. CDR3 length: 12 residues. Germline V CDR1 and CDR2: MNHNY, SVGAGI (reference sequence). Trimming pared 0 bases from V and 5 bases from J, leaving 4 bases between. The CDR3 spells CASSYSTETQYF. CDR3 in DNA: TGTGCCAGCAGTTACTCGACGGAGACCCAGTACTTC.

The chain couples TRBV4-1 to TRBJ1-1; D is unclear. This CDR3 spans 13 amino acids. CDR1 is MGHRA and CDR2 is YSYEKL in the germline V gene. Trimming cost V 0 bases and J 3 bases, with 5 bases left between them. In DNA form, the CDR3 reads TGCGCCAGCAGCCAAGACAGAGACACTGAAGCTTTCTTT. Encoded protein: CASSQDRDTEAFF.

Judged by abundance, this clonotype is medium-sized. V and J are TRBV6-2 or TRBV6-3 and TRBJ2-5; possible D gene TRBD2, 6 bases. The CDR3 is 15 amino acids. V lost 2 bases to trimming and J lost 4 bases, with 14 bases between them. Germline CDR1 MNHEY, CDR2 SVGEGT. CDR3 sequence (DNA): TGTGCCAGCAGTTACCGGGGGAGTGGCGGAGAGACCCAGTACTTC. It translates to CASSYRGSGGETQYF.

This clonotype appeared a few times. V gene TRBV20-1 combines with J gene TRBJ2-3; 12 nucleotides match TRBD2. This CDR3 comprises 15 residues. The V gene end was trimmed by 6 bases and the J gene end by 3 bases; junction bases not matched to a gene: 7. The germline CDR1 and CDR2 sequences are DFQATT and SNEGSKA (reference sequence). The CDR3 spells CSASRLAGETDTQYF. The DNA for the CDR3 is TGCAGTGCCTCAAGACTAGCGGGAGAAACAGATACGCAGTATTTT.

This clonotype is labeled medium-sized. The chain recombines TRBV11-2 with TRBJ2-3; 7 bases line up with TRBD2. The CDR3 contains 15 residues. Germline trimming cut 1 base from V and 6 bases from J; bases unmatched to any gene: 7. From germline, CDR1 is SGHAT and CDR2 FQNNGV. CDR3 bases: TGTGCCAGCAGCTTAGGGCTAGCGGAAGGGGATACGCAGTATTTT. Protein: CASSLGLAEGDTQYF.

With regard to this clonotype: At one end the junction does not follow the germline gene, possibly because of a read error. V is TRBV5-6 and J is TRBJ2-1; TRBD1 might be the D (7 bases). Germline V CDR1 and CDR2: SGHDT, YYEEEE. The CDR3 has 14 residues. The CDR3 region has the DNA TGCGCCAGCAGCTCCCAGGGGGGACTTACTGAGCAGTTCTTC. It yields the protein CASSSQGGLTEQFF.

By share of the sample, this clonotype is medium-sized. The J gene is TRBJ2-3, the V gene TRBV5-1; the match to TRBD1 covers 7 bases. The V gene end was trimmed by 2 bases and the J gene end by 3 bases; junction bases not matched to a gene: 3. Germline CDR1 SGHRS, CDR2 YFSETQ. CDR3 length: 14 residues. The DNA for the CDR3 is TGCGCCAGCAGCTTTGACAGGGCGACAGATACGCAGTATTTT. It encodes CASSFDRATDTQYF.

The chain has TRBV28 and TRBJ2-7; D may match TRBD1 or TRBD2 (5 bases each). The ends were cut back, 5 bases at V and 3 bases at J, with 17 bases in the middle. The CDR3 loop spans 15 amino acids. CDR1 is MDHEN and CDR2 is SYDVKM in the germline V gene. The CDR3 loop is CASSPRGRALYEQYV. The CDR3 DNA follows: TGTGCCAGCAGTCCTCGGGGCAGGGCCCTCTACGAGCAGTACGTC.

This clonotype is labeled medium-sized (0.01 to 0.1%). This sequence joins TRBV7-9 and TRBJ2-1, with D possibly TRBD2 on 5 matching bases. V was pared by 3 bases and J by 1 base, with 7 bases between. Per germline, CDR1 SEHNR and CDR2 FQNEAQ (reference sequence). The CDR3 is 14 residues long. The CDR3 here is CASSLDLSYNEQFF. DNA of the CDR3: TGTGCCAGCAGCTTGGACTTGTCCTACAATGAGCAGTTCTTC.

Judged by abundance, this clonotype is medium-sized (0.01 to 0.1%). The genes are TRBV6-6 and TRBJ1-2; possible D gene TRBD1, 6 bases. Trimming stripped 7 bases from V and 2 bases from J, with 8 bases between. This CDR3 is 12 amino acids long. CDR1 MNHNY and CDR2 SVGAGI come from the germline V gene (reference sequence). CDR3 amino acids: CASTDSNYGYTF. The CDR3 coding sequence is TGTGCCAGCACGGACAGCAACTATGGCTACACCTTC.

This clonotype is large in the sample. The gene calls are TRBV15 and TRBJ2-6; D could derive from TRBD1 or TRBD2 (7 bases each). Germline-derived CDR1 and CDR2 are LNHNV and YYDKDF (reference sequence). The CDR3 totals 15 residues. Trimming took 5 bases from V and 3 from J, leaving 11 bases between them. CDR3 DNA sequence: TGTGCCACCAGCTCCAGGGGGGGTGGGGCCAACGTCCTGACTTTC. Its translation is CATSSRGGGANVLTF.

This clonotype is large (0.1 to 1%) by share. This chain connects TRBV27 to TRBJ2-3; D might be TRBD1 (5 bases). The CDR3 totals 14 residues. The germline V and J ends were trimmed by 5 bases and 2 bases, with 11 bases remaining between them. Germline CDR1 and CDR2: MNHEY and SMNVEV (reference sequence). The CDR3 bases are TGTGCCAGCAGTCTCCGACAGCCCACAGATACGCAGTATTTT. Translation: CASSLRQPTDTQYF.

There are a few counts of this clonotype. The V call is TRBV5-4, the J call TRBJ2-7, with TRBD2 matching over 7 bases. Trimming cost V 6 bases and J 2 bases; bases outside gene matches: 11. Germline V CDR1 and CDR2: SGHNT, YYREEE (reference sequence). The CDR3 consists of 15 residues. The CDR3 loop is CASTNRDYGTYEQYF. In nucleotides, the CDR3 is TGTGCCAGCACAAACCGGGACTACGGAACCTACGAGCAGTACTTC.

V is TRBV5-1 and J is TRBJ2-1; perhaps TRBD2 as D (6 bases). The V end lost 0 bases, the J end lost 4 bases, and 11 bases lay between the germline ends. This CDR3 is 15 amino acids long. Germline CDR1 and CDR2: SGHRS and YFSETQ. This CDR3 is CASSLEVAGYNEQFF. The CDR3 nucleotides are TGCGCCAGCAGCTTGGAGGTGGCGGGATACAATGAGCAGTTCTTC.

In its sample, this clonotype ranks as medium-sized. V gene TRBV13 combines with J gene TRBJ2-5; D may match TRBD1 or TRBD2 (6 bases each). V lost 5 bases and J lost 0, with 16 bases in between. The CDR3 loop spans 16 amino acids. Germline V lookup: CDR1 PRHDT, CDR2 FYEKMQ (reference sequence). CDR3 DNA: TGTGCCAGCAGCCTAGACCGGAGGGGGGACCAAGAGACCCAGTACTTC. Translation gives CASSLDRRGDQETQYF.

This clonotype was detected only a few times. This chain connects TRBV21-1 to TRBJ2-7. TRBV21-1 corresponds to a pseudogene. The CDR3 sequence is 15 residues long. This CDR3 reads CASSNRDRGSYEQYV. In nucleotides, the CDR3 is TGTGCCAGCAGCAATCGAGACAGGGGATCCTACGAGCAGTACGTC.

By share, this clonotype ranks as medium-sized. The V gene is TRBV6-5, the J gene TRBJ1-2; 7 positions match TRBD1. Germline CDR1 and CDR2: MNHEY and SVGAGI. Trimming at V came to 5 bases and at J to 8 bases, leaving 5 bases not matched to a gene. The CDR3 has 12 amino acids. For the CDR3, the DNA is TGTGCCAGCAGTCCGGGACAGACCGGCTACACCTTC. Translating it yields CASSPGQTGYTF.

This chain uses TRBV20-1 with TRBJ1-1; TRBD1 matches at 7 bases. V gave up 0 bases and J gave up 5 bases; unmatched junction bases: 12. CDR3 length equals 16 residues. Germline V gives CDR1 DFQATT, CDR2 SNEGSKA (reference sequence). In DNA form, the CDR3 reads TGCAGTGCTAGAGATCCCCGGGACAGTGAAGGGACTGAAGCTTTCTTT. As protein: CSARDPRDSEGTEAFF.

This clonotype is medium-sized in the sample. The chain joins TRBV20-1 to TRBJ2-3; 12 bases fit TRBD1. Germline trimming cut 2 bases from V and 6 bases from J; bases unmatched to any gene: 12. The CDR3 consists of 17 residues. Germline loops: CDR1 DFQATT, CDR2 SNEGSKA (reference sequence). The CDR3 DNA sequence: TGCAGTGCTAGACCACTCCCGGGACAGGGGGCAGCGGATACGCAGTATTTT. Its protein is CSARPLPGQGAADTQYF.

By share of the sample, this clonotype is medium-sized. The chain employs TRBV12-3 or TRBV12-4 and TRBJ1-2; possible D gene TRBD1, 6 bases. V was cut by 1 base and J by 5 bases, with 14 bases left in between. The CDR3 is 15 amino acids. The CDR3 coding sequence is TGTGCCAGCAGTTTAGAGCAGGGAGGGGGGTATGGCTACACCTTC. It yields the protein CASSLEQGGGYGYTF.